Below are 14 T cell receptor beta chains sequenced from a single sample in a study of cytotoxic CD8 clonotypes in ibrutinib-treated CLL. TCRdb's copy holds only in-frame clones and misses some; the assay was immunoSEQ multiplex PCR. The profile shows around 310,000 clones, 80% of them singletons. This specimen was PBMCs, taken before ibrutinib treatment. The receptors come from a human donor with chronic lymphocytic leukemia.

This clone was seen a handful of times. The chain is built from TRBV14 and TRBJ1-4; D is ambiguous. V dropped 0 bases and J dropped 7 bases, with 15 bases sitting between them. Germline V CDR1 and CDR2: SGHDN, FVKESK. The CDR3 spans 16 residues. In DNA form, the CDR3 reads TGTGCCAGCAGCCAAGATTACGGAGGGCCAAGTGAAAAACTGTTTTTT. Translating gives CASSQDYGGPSEKLFF.

This clone was picked up one time. The chain links TRBV4-3 to TRBJ2-1; 10 bases are shared with TRBD2. The CDR3 extends over 17 amino acids. J gave up 5 bases and V 0 bases, and 7 bases lay outside the gene matches. Germline assignment: CDR1 LGHNA and CDR2 YSLEER. CDR3 in DNA: TGCGCCAGCAGCCAAGAGCGGAGGACTAGCGGCAACAATGAGCAGTTCTTC. It translates to CASSQERRTSGNNEQFF.

The chain has TRBV12-2 and TRBJ2-7; the D call of TRBD2 is as the table states it, not checked on the DNA. TRBV12-2 is a documented pseudogene. CDR3 size: 14 residues. The CDR3 DNA is TGTGCAAGACTAGCGGGTTGGAGCTCCTACGAGCAGTACTTC. Its protein product is CARLAGWSSYEQYF.

On this clone itself: The sample holds other DNA sequences that translate to the same CDR3. This chain joins TRBV9 and TRBJ2-1, with 11 bases identical to TRBD2. The CDR3 is 15 residues long. Germline V lookup: CDR1 SGDLS, CDR2 YYNGEE. The V gene end was trimmed by 4 bases and the J gene end by 6 bases; junction bases not matched to a gene: 6. The CDR3 loop is CASSTSGRGANEQFF. The DNA for the CDR3 is TGTGCCAGCAGCACTAGCGGGAGAGGGGCCAATGAGCAGTTCTTC.

J is TRBJ2-7 and V is TRBV27, with 11 bases that match TRBD2. In germline, CDR1 is MNHEY, CDR2 SMNVEV (reference sequence). Germline trimming cut 3 bases from V and 3 bases from J; bases unmatched to any gene: 4. CDR3 length: 15 amino acids. The CDR3 spells CASSFGTSGSYEQYF. In DNA form, the CDR3 reads TGTGCCAGCAGTTTTGGTACTAGCGGGAGCTACGAGCAGTACTTC.

This chain connects TRBV19 to TRBJ2-7, with D uncertain. The germline V and J ends were trimmed by 1 base and 5 bases, with 9 bases remaining between them. This CDR3 is 13 amino acids long. The germline V gene encodes CDR1 LNHDA and CDR2 SQIVND (reference sequence). The CDR3 nucleotides are TGTGCCAGTAGTATAGTAGACGCCGACGAGCAGTACTTC. Residues: CASSIVDADEQYF.

The V call is TRBV10-2, the J call TRBJ1-1, with D perhaps matching TRBD1 (6 bases). Germline CDR1 is WSHSY and CDR2 is SAAADI. This CDR3 region has 13 residues. V dropped 6 bases and J dropped 1 base, with 9 bases sitting between them. The CDR3 loop reads CASSEQGNTEAFF. The DNA of the CDR3 is TGCGCCAGCAGCGAACAGGGGAACACTGAAGCTTTCTTT.

The chain couples TRBV5-4 to TRBJ2-7; the D gene is possibly TRBD2 (5 bases). The ends were cut back, 4 bases at V and 0 bases at J, with 20 bases in the middle. Germline-derived CDR1 and CDR2 are SGHNT and YYREEE (reference sequence). The CDR3 totals 17 residues. The CDR3, as DNA: TGTGCCAGCAGCAAGGGCGGATGGACGGGGAGCTCCTACGAGCAGTACTTC. This translates into CASSKGGWTGSSYEQYF.

The CDR3 loop is CASSQVGGRTILGYTF. The CDR3, as DNA: TGCGCCAGCAGCCAAGTCGGTGGCCGCACTATTCTGGGCTACACCTTC. The chain uses TRBV4-1 and TRBJ1-2; no definite D call. This CDR3 is 16 amino acids long. The V and J ends lost 1 base and 8 bases respectively, with 20 bases between them. The germline V gene encodes CDR1 MGHRA and CDR2 YSYEKL.

The chain is built from TRBV4-3 and TRBJ2-7; 9 nucleotides line up with TRBD2. The CDR3 is 16 residues long. V trimming: 0 bases; J trimming: 4 bases; junction bases outside the gene matches: 7. Per germline, CDR1 LGHNA and CDR2 YSLEER. The CDR3 DNA follows: TGCGCCAGCAGCCAAGATTGGGCGGGAGGGCCTTACGAGCAGTACTTC. This translates into CASSQDWAGGPYEQYF.

The gene calls are TRBV6-5 and TRBJ1-2; D remains ambiguous. The CDR3 is 14 residues long. Germline CDR1 and CDR2: MNHEY and SVGAGI. Trimming took 6 bases from V and 7 from J, leaving 18 bases between them. As DNA, the CDR3 is TGTGCCAGCAGACTACAACCTTCAGCAGTTGGCTACACCTTC. This encodes CASRLQPSAVGYTF.

The chain couples TRBV9 to TRBJ2-7; D is possibly TRBD1 or TRBD2 (7 bases each). V gave up 7 bases and J gave up 6 bases, with 20 bases separating them. Germline V gene lookup returns CDR1 SGDLS and CDR2 YYNGEE. This CDR3 comprises 14 residues. Written as DNA, the CDR3 is TGTGCCAGCTCCCCTTATCAGGGGGAGGGCGAGCAGTACTTC. It translates to CASSPYQGEGEQYF. The complete variable domain, with remaining parts taken from reference TRBV9 and TRBJ2-7, reads DSGVTQTPKHLITATGQRVTLRCSPRSGDLSVYWYQQSLDQGLQFLIQYYNGEERAKGNILERFSAQQFPDLHSELNLSSLELGDSALYFCASSPYQGEGEQYFGPGTRLTVT.

The CDR3 reads CASSQGLSTRTDTQYF. The CDR3 region has the DNA TGTGCCAGCAGTCAGGGGCTTTCGACAAGAACAGATACGCAGTATTTT. The chain is built from TRBV6-6 and TRBJ2-3, with D possibly being TRBD1 (6 bases). Germline lookup yields CDR1 MNHNY and CDR2 SVGAGI (reference sequence). This CDR3 spans 16 amino acids. The V gene lost 5 bases and the J gene lost 3 bases, with 18 bases spanning the gap.

This clone was detected only a few times. The junction departs from germline at one end; a sequencing error may be responsible. The genes are TRBV23-1 and TRBJ2-7; TRBD1 agrees at 9 bases. TRBV23-1 is annotated as an ORF whose role is uncertain. The length of the CDR3 is 12 residues. The CDR3 sequence: CNVSGTGHEQYF. The CDR3 nucleotides are TGTAATGTATCGGGGACAGGGCACGAGCAGTACTTC.